This T cell receptor beta chain was found in a study of blood T cells in healthy people across ages. This clonotype was recorded at least ten times. This CDR3 comprises 8 residues. Germline V gene lookup returns CDR1 MDHEN and CDR2 SYDVKM. Trimming took 8 bases from V and 6 from J, leaving 1 base between them. Samples had at least 7 million PBMCs isolated from them. Alongside a J-beta primer mix, a sample-barcoded 5' primer served in a second PCR lasting about 6 to 12 cycles. TCRdb re-analysed the 5' RACE reads in MiXCR, keeping a single row per CDR3 protein. Among about 1,500,000 distinct CDR3 sequences listed, 28% were seen once.

Sample: blood. The V gene is TRBV28, the J gene TRBJ1-2, with unresolved D. The sequence was obtained from a woman aged 25 to 39 in good health. The DNA of the CDR3 is TGTGCCAGCCATGGCTACACCTTC. This sequence encodes CASHGYTF.